A selection of T cell receptor beta chains follows, all from one sample in a study of vaccination and CD4 T cells after COVID-19. TCRdb processed the PCR reads anew with MiXCR; each CDR3 protein has one entry. This table holds 15,000 to 20,000 distinct CDR3 sequences, 44% found once. No cognate antigen is known for these TCRs. The sequencing here drew on CD4+ T cells from blood, cultured in vitro, taken about 7 months after SARS-CoV-2 vaccination. The receptor set was obtained from a human donor who had recovered from COVID-19. Each CDR3 is given with its conserved first and last residue. Fields, in order: J gene, V gene, clone size, D gene, CDR3 protein, CDR3 DNA. A D gene is named only where the DNA matches it firmly. Size is stated for part of the rows, as once, few or many counts, or as a class when the clone is expanded.

J gene: TRBJ2-1; V gene: TRBV7-8; clone size: .; D gene: TRBD2; CDR3 protein: CASSLAAFQHWRELDEQFF; CDR3 DNA: TGTGCCAGCAGCTTAGCTGCCTTTCAACACTGGCGGGAGCTCGATGAGCAGTTCTTC
J gene: TRBJ2-5; V gene: TRBV11-1; clone size: few; D gene: .; CDR3 protein: CASSPWRATEKETQYF; CDR3 DNA: TGTGCCAGCAGCCCTTGGCGGGCTACCGAAAAAGAGACCCAGTACTTC
J gene: TRBJ1-6; V gene: TRBV7-2; clone size: .; D gene: .; CDR3 protein: CASSRPIQLYNSPLHF; CDR3 DNA: TGTGCCAGCAGCCGACCTATACAGCTCTATAATTCACCCCTCCACTTT
J gene: TRBJ2-5; V gene: TRBV29-1; clone size: few; D gene: .; CDR3 protein: CSGELGGRETQYF; CDR3 DNA: TGCAGCGGCGAACTGGGGGGCCGAGAGACCCAGTACTTC
J gene: TRBJ1-1; V gene: TRBV27; clone size: .; D gene: TRBD1; CDR3 protein: CASSRKDRVLAEAFF; CDR3 DNA: TGTGCCAGCAGTCGGAAGGACAGGGTGTTGGCCGAAGCTTTCTTT
J gene: TRBJ2-1; V gene: TRBV6-2/TRBV6-3; clone size: .; D gene: TRBD1; CDR3 protein: CASSSLGTGFYNEQFF; CDR3 DNA: TGTGCCAGCAGCAGCCTGGGGACAGGGTTCTACAATGAGCAGTTCTTC
J gene: TRBJ2-3; V gene: TRBV12-3/TRBV12-4; clone size: .; D gene: .; CDR3 protein: CASSFRGSEDTQYF; CDR3 DNA: TGTGCCAGCAGTTTCCGCGGGTCTGAGGATACGCAGTATTTT
J gene: TRBJ2-3; V gene: TRBV7-9; clone size: few; D gene: .; CDR3 protein: CASSWLQEGTDTQYF; CDR3 DNA: TGTGCCAGCAGCTGGTTACAGGAGGGCACAGATACGCAGTATTTT
J gene: TRBJ2-7; V gene: TRBV11-3; clone size: .; D gene: .; CDR3 protein: CASRPSGTRYEQYF; CDR3 DNA: TGTGCCAGCAGGCCCTCGGGGACGAGATACGAGCAGTACTTC
J gene: TRBJ2-7; V gene: TRBV7-3; clone size: .; D gene: .; CDR3 protein: CASSLRAGTEQYF; CDR3 DNA: TGTGCCAGCAGCTTACGGGCAGGGACCGAGCAGTACTTC
J gene: TRBJ1-2; V gene: TRBV19; clone size: .; D gene: .; CDR3 protein: CASSMIGGPTYGYTF; CDR3 DNA: TGTGCCAGTAGTATGATCGGGGGCCCGACCTATGGCTACACCTTC
J gene: TRBJ2-5; V gene: TRBV19; clone size: .; D gene: .; CDR3 protein: CASSITQNQETQYF; CDR3 DNA: TGTGCCAGTAGTATTACACAAAACCAAGAGACCCAGTACTTC
J gene: TRBJ1-2; V gene: TRBV20-1; clone size: few; D gene: .; CDR3 protein: CSARRDGIYGYTF; CDR3 DNA: TGCAGTGCTAGACGGGACGGGATCTATGGCTACACCTTC
J gene: TRBJ2-2; V gene: TRBV19; clone size: .; D gene: .; CDR3 protein: CASSIVPGELFF; CDR3 DNA: TGTGCCAGTAGTATTGTACCCGGGGAGCTGTTTTTT
J gene: TRBJ2-1; V gene: TRBV19; clone size: .; D gene: .; CDR3 protein: CASSIGGALRDEQFF; CDR3 DNA: TGTGCCAGTAGTATTGGAGGGGCTCTACGGGATGAGCAGTTCTTC
J gene: TRBJ1-5; V gene: TRBV19; clone size: .; D gene: TRBD1; CDR3 protein: CASSILGGGQGNQPQHF; CDR3 DNA: TGTGCCAGTAGTATCCTCGGCGGGGGACAGGGCAATCAGCCCCAGCATTTT
J gene: TRBJ1-1; V gene: TRBV15; clone size: .; D gene: .; CDR3 protein: CATSKLDTEAFF; CDR3 DNA: TGTGCCACCAGCAAGTTAGACACTGAAGCTTTCTTT
J gene: TRBJ2-7; V gene: TRBV20-1; clone size: .; D gene: .; CDR3 protein: CSARDPRGPGEQYF; CDR3 DNA: TGCAGTGCTAGAGATCCCAGGGGACCGGGCGAGCAGTACTTC
J gene: TRBJ2-1; V gene: TRBV6-5; clone size: once; D gene: TRBD2; CDR3 protein: CASKGAGGGHTEQFF; CDR3 DNA: TGTGCCAGCAAAGGAGCGGGGGGAGGTCACACTGAGCAGTTCTTC
J gene: TRBJ2-6; V gene: TRBV24-1; clone size: few; D gene: .; CDR3 protein: CATSDPGAKAGANVLTF; CDR3 DNA: TGTGCCACCAGTGACCCCGGGGCCAAGGCCGGGGCCAACGTCCTGACTTTC
J gene: TRBJ1-1; V gene: TRBV7-2; clone size: .; D gene: .; CDR3 protein: CASSLFAGGVGTEAFF; CDR3 DNA: TGTGCCAGCAGCTTATTCGCCGGGGGAGTGGGGACTGAAGCTTTCTTT
J gene: TRBJ2-3; V gene: TRBV20-1; clone size: .; D gene: TRBD2; CDR3 protein: CSAAGLAGRGDTQYF; CDR3 DNA: TGCAGTGCCGCAGGACTAGCGGGGAGGGGAGATACGCAGTATTTT
J gene: TRBJ1-5; V gene: TRBV24-1; clone size: few; D gene: TRBD1; CDR3 protein: CATSVQGQDQPQHF; CDR3 DNA: TGTGCCACCAGTGTACAGGGACAGGATCAGCCCCAGCATTTT
J gene: TRBJ2-2; V gene: TRBV12-3/TRBV12-4; clone size: .; D gene: TRBD1; CDR3 protein: CASSLATGGGTGELFF; CDR3 DNA: TGTGCCAGCAGCTTAGCGACAGGGGGTGGCACCGGGGAGCTGTTTTTT
J gene: TRBJ1-2; V gene: TRBV6-5; clone size: .; D gene: .; CDR3 protein: CASSYSFGNNYGYTF; CDR3 DNA: TGTGCCAGCAGTTACTCATTTGGCAATAACTATGGCTACACCTTC
J gene: TRBJ2-5; V gene: TRBV7-3; clone size: once; D gene: TRBD2; CDR3 protein: CASSSGGLAGAETQYF; CDR3 DNA: TGTGCCAGCAGCTCCGGGGGACTAGCGGGAGCAGAGACCCAGTACTTC
J gene: TRBJ2-1; V gene: TRBV20-1; clone size: few; D gene: TRBD1; CDR3 protein: CSAHPLGQGSSYNEQFF; CDR3 DNA: TGCAGTGCTCATCCACTGGGACAGGGGAGCTCCTACAATGAGCAGTTCTTC
J gene: TRBJ2-3; V gene: TRBV20-1; clone size: .; D gene: TRBD1; CDR3 protein: CSAKEGQGSDTQYF; CDR3 DNA: TGCAGTGCCAAGGAAGGACAGGGCTCAGATACGCAGTATTTT
J gene: TRBJ1-1; V gene: TRBV6-1; clone size: few; D gene: .; CDR3 protein: CASSAPGHPNTEAFF; CDR3 DNA: TGTGCCAGCAGCGCACCGGGACACCCGAACACTGAAGCTTTCTTT
J gene: TRBJ2-5; V gene: TRBV4-2; clone size: few; D gene: .; CDR3 protein: CASSQVTGRQETQYF; CDR3 DNA: TGTGCCAGCAGCCAAGTAACCGGGAGACAAGAGACCCAGTACTTC
J gene: TRBJ2-3; V gene: TRBV7-6; clone size: .; D gene: TRBD2; CDR3 protein: CASSRRSGLAGFTDTQYF; CDR3 DNA: TGTGCCAGCAGCCGGCGCTCGGGACTAGCGGGGTTCACAGATACGCAGTATTTT
J gene: TRBJ2-5; V gene: TRBV11-1; clone size: few; D gene: TRBD2; CDR3 protein: CASSSGLAGGTQYF; CDR3 DNA: TGTGCCAGCAGTAGCGGGCTAGCGGGGGGGACCCAGTACTTC
J gene: TRBJ1-3; V gene: TRBV7-2; clone size: few; D gene: .; CDR3 protein: CASSLASSGNTIYF; CDR3 DNA: TGTGCCAGCAGCTTAGCCAGCTCTGGAAACACCATATATTTT
J gene: TRBJ1-6; V gene: TRBV28; clone size: .; D gene: .; CDR3 protein: CASSPPFRRMSPLHF; CDR3 DNA: TGTGCCAGCAGTCCACCCTTTAGACGAATGTCACCCCTCCACTTT
J gene: TRBJ1-1; V gene: TRBV15; clone size: few; D gene: .; CDR3 protein: CATSRDRATEAFF; CDR3 DNA: TGTGCCACCAGCAGAGACAGGGCCACTGAAGCTTTCTTT
J gene: TRBJ2-5; V gene: TRBV5-8; clone size: few; D gene: .; CDR3 protein: CASSLLGRRSETQYF; CDR3 DNA: TGTGCCAGCAGCTTGTTAGGCAGGAGGTCAGAGACCCAGTACTTC
J gene: TRBJ2-5; V gene: TRBV20-1; clone size: .; D gene: .; CDR3 protein: CSATRDNQETQYF; CDR3 DNA: TGCAGTGCTACCAGGGACAACCAAGAGACCCAGTACTTC
J gene: TRBJ2-5; V gene: TRBV6-5; clone size: few; D gene: TRBD2; CDR3 protein: CASSYRAGVMETQYF; CDR3 DNA: TGTGCCAGCAGTTACCGGGCGGGAGTCATGGAGACCCAGTACTTC
J gene: TRBJ1-6; V gene: TRBV6-5; clone size: large; D gene: .; CDR3 protein: CASSYPFRMGYNSPLHF; CDR3 DNA: TGTGCCAGCAGTTACCCATTTAGGATGGGCTATAATTCACCCCTCCACTTT